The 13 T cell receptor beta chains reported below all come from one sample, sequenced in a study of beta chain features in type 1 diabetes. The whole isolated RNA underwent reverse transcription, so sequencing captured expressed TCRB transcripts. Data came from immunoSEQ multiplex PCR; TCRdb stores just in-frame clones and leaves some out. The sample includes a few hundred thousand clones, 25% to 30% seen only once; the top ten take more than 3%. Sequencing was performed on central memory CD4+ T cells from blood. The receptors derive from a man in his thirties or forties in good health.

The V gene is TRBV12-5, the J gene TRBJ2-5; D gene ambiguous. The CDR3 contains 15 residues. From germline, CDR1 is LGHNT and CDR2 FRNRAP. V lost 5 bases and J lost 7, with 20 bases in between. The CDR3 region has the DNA TGTGCTAGTGGTGATCCCTCCTTGACTTCCGGGACCCAGTACTTC. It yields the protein CASGDPSLTSGTQYF.

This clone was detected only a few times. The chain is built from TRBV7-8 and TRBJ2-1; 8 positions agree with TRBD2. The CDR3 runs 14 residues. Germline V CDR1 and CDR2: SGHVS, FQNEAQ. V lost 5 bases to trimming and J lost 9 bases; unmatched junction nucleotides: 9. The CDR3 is CASSTGTSSSEQFF. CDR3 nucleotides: TGTGCCAGCAGCACCGGGACTAGTAGTTCTGAGCAGTTCTTC.

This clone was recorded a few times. CDR3 sequence: CAISEGRGETQYF. CDR3 bases: TGTGCCATCAGTGAGGGCCGCGGGGAGACCCAGTACTTC. The rearrangement links TRBV10-3 to TRBJ2-5, with D possibly matching TRBD2 (5 bases). Germline V gene data show CDR1 as ENHRY and CDR2 as SYGVKD. The ends were cut back, 2 bases at V and 5 bases at J, with 9 bases in the middle. The CDR3 is 13 amino acids.

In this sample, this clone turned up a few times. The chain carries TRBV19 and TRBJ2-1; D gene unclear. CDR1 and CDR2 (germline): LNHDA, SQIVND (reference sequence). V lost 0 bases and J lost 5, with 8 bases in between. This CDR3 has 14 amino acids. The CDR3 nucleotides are TGTGCCAGTAGTATAGAGAGTTGGGACAATGAGCAGTTCTTC. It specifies CASSIESWDNEQFF.

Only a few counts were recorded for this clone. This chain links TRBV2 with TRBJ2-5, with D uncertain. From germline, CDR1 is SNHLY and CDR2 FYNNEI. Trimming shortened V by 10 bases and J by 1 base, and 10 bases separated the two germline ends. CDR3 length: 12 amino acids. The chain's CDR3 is CATGRIQETQYF. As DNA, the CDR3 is TGTGCCACCGGACGGATCCAAGAGACCCAGTACTTC. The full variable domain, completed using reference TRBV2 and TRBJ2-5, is EPEVTQTPSHQVTQMGQEVILRCVPISNHLYFYWYRQILGQKVEFLVSFYNNEISEKSEIFDDQFSVERPDGSNFTLKIRSTKLEDSAMYFCATGRIQETQYFGPGTRLLVL.

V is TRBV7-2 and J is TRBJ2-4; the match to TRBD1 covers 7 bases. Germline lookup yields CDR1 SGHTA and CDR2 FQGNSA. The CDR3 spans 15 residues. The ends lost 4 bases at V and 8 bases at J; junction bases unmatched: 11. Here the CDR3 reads CASSWDSSMGDIQYF. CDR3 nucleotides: TGTGCCAGCAGCTGGGACAGTTCAATGGGGGACATTCAGTACTTC.

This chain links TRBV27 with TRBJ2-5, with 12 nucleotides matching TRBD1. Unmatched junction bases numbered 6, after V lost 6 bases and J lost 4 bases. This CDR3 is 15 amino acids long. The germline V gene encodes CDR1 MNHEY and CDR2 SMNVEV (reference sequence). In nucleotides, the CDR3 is TGTGCCAGCAGCGCCGGGACAGGGGGCGTAGAGACCCAGTACTTC. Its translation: CASSAGTGGVETQYF.

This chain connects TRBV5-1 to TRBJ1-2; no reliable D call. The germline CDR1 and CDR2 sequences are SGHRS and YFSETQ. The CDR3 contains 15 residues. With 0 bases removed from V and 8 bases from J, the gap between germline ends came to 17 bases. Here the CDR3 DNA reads TGCGCCAGCAGCTTGGCCCTAGATCTTTCGGGGGGCTACACCTTC. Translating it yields CASSLALDLSGGYTF. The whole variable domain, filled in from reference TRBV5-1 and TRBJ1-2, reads KAGVTQTPRYLIKTRGQQVTLSCSPISGHRSVSWYQQTPGQGLQFLFEYFSETQRNKGNFPGRFSGRQFSNSRSEMNVSTLELGDSALYLCASSLALDLSGGYTFGSGTRLTVV.

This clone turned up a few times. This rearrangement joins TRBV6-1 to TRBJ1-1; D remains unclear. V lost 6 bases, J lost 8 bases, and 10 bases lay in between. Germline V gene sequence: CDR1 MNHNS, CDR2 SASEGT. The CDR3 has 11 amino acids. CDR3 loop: CASRIHQEAFF. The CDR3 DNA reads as TGTGCCAGCAGGATACATCAAGAAGCTTTCTTT.

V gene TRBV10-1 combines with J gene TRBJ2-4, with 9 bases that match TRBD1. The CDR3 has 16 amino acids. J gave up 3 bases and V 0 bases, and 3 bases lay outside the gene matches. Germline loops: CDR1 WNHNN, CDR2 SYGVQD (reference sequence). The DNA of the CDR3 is TGCGCCAGCAGTGAGTCCGGGACAGGGTTCAAAAACATTCAGTACTTC. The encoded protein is CASSESGTGFKNIQYF.

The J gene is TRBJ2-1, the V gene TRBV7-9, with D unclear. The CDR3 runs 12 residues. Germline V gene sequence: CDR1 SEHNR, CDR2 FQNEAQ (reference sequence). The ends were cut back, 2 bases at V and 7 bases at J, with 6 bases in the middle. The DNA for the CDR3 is TGTGCCAGCAGCTTAAACTTGAATGAGCAGTTCTTC. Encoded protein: CASSLNLNEQFF.

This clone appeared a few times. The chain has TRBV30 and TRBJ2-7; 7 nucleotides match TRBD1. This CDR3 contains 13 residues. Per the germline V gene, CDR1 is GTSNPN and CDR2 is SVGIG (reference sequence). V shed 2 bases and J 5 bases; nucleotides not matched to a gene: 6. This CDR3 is CAWSKQGLDEQYF. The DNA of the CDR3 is TGTGCCTGGAGTAAACAGGGGCTTGACGAGCAGTACTTC.

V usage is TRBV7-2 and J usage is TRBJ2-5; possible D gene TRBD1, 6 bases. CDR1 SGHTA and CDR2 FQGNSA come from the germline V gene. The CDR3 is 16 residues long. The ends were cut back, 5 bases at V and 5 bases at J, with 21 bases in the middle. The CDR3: CASSPRQARSGETQYF. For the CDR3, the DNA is TGTGCCAGCAGCCCAAGACAGGCCAGGTCGGGGGAGACCCAGTACTTC.